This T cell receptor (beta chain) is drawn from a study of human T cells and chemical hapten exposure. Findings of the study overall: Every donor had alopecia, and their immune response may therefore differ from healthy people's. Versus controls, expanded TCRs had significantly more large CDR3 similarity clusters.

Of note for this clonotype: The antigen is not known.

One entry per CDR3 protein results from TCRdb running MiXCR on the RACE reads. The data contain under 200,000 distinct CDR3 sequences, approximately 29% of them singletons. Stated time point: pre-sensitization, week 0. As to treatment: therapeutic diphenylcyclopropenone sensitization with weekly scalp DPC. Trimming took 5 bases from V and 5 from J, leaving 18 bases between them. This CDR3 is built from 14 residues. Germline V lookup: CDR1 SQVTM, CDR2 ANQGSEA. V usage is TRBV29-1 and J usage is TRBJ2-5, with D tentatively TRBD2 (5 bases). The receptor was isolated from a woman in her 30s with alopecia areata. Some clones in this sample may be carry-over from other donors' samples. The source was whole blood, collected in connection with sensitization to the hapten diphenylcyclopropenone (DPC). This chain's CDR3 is CSVSRRGRGETQYF. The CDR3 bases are TGCAGCGTTTCCCGAAGAGGTCGGGGTGAGACCCAGTACTTC.